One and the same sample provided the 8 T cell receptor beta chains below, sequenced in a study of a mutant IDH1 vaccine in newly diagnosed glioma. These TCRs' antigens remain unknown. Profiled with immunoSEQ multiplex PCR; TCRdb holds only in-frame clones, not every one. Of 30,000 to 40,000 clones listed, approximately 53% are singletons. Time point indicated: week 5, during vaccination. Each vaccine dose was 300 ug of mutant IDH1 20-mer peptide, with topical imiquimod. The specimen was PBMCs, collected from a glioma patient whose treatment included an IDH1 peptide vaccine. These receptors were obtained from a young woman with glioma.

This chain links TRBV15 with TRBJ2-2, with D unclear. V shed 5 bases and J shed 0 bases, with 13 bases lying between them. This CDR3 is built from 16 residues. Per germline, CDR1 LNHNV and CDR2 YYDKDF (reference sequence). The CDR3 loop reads CATSGSDQPNTGELFF. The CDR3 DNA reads TGTGCCACCAGCGGATCTGACCAGCCGAACACCGGGGAGCTGTTTTTT.

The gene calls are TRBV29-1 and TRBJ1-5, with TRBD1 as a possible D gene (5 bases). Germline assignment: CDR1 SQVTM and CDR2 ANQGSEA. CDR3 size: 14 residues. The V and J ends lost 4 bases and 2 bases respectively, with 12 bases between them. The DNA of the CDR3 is TGCAGCGTTGGGGACTTAACAGGCAATCAGCCCCAGCATTTT. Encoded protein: CSVGDLTGNQPQHF.

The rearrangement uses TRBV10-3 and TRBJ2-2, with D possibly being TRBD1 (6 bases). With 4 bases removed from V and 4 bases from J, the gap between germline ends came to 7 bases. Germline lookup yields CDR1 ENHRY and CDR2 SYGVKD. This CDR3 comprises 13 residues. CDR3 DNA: TGTGCCATCAGTGCAGGGGCCACCGGGGAGCTGTTTTTT. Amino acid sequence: CAISAGATGELFF.

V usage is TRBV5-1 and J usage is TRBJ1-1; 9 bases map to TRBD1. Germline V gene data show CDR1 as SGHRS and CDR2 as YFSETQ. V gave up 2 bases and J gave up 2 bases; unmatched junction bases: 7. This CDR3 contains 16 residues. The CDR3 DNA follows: TGCGCCAGCAGCTTATTACCAACAGGGGGCAACACTGAAGCTTTCTTT. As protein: CASSLLPTGGNTEAFF. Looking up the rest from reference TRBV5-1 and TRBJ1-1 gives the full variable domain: KAGVTQTPRYLIKTRGQQVTLSCSPISGHRSVSWYQQTPGQGLQFLFEYFSETQRNKGNFPGRFSGRQFSNSRSEMNVSTLELGDSALYLCASSLLPTGGNTEAFFGQGTRLTVV.

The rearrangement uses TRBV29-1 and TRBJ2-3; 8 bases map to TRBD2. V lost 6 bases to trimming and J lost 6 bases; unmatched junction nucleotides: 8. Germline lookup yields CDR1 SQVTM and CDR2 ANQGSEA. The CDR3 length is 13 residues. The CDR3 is CSVRPGGADTQYF. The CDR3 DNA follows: TGCAGCGTCCGCCCGGGGGGGGCGGATACGCAGTATTTT.

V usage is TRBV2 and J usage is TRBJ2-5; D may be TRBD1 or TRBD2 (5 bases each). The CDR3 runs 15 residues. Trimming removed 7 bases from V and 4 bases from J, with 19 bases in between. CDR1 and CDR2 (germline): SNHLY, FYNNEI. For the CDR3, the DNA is TGTGCCAGCACCCTGGGTAGGGGCGAGGGAGAGACCCAGTACTTC. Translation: CASTLGRGEGETQYF.

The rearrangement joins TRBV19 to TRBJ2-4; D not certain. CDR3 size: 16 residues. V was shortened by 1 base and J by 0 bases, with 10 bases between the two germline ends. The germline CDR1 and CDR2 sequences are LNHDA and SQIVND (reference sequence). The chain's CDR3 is CASSIGPSLAKNIQYF. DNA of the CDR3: TGTGCCAGTAGTATAGGGCCGTCACTAGCCAAAAACATTCAGTACTTC.

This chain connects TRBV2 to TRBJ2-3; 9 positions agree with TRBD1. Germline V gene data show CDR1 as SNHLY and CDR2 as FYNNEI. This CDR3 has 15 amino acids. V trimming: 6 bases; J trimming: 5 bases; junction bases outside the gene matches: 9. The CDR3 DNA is TGTGCCAGCAGGCCCGGGACAGGGAAGAGAGATACGCAGTATTTT. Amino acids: CASRPGTGKRDTQYF.